The T cell receptor beta chain under discussion was sequenced for a study of blood T cell repertoires in COVID-19. CDR1 and CDR2 from the germline V gene are LGHNA and YNFKEQ. This CDR3 has 15 amino acids. Trimming removed 4 bases from V and 3 bases from J; junction bases left unmatched: 4. Per the study methods: Nucleated cell number was recorded as an estimate derived from reference gene primer amplification. TCRdb's copy holds only in-frame clones and misses some; the assay was immunoSEQ multiplex PCR. Clone size and the V and J calls come from that table; the DNA yielded D and trimming. The sample consists of under 250,000 clones, almost 85% of them appearing once.

The receptor was derived from a man aged 45-65 years with COVID-19, enrolled during active disease. Material: peripheral blood. The chain is built from TRBV4-2 and TRBJ2-7; TRBD2 aligns across 12 bases. The CDR3 sequence: CASSPSGGANYEQYF. The CDR3 nucleotides read TGTGCCAGCAGCCCTAGCGGGGGGGCTAACTACGAGCAGTACTTC.